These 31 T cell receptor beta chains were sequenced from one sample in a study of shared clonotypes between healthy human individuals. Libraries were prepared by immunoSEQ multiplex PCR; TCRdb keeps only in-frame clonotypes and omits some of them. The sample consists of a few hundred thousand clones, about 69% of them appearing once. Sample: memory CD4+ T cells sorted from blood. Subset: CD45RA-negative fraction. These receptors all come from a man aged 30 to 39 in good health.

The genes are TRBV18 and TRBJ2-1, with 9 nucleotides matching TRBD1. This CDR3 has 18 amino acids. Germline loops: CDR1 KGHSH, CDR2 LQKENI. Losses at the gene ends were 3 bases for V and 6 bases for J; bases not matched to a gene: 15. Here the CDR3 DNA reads TGTGCCAGCTCACCTCTTCTTACCGCGGGGACAGGGCGCAATGAGCAGTTCTTC. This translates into CASSPLLTAGTGRNEQFF.

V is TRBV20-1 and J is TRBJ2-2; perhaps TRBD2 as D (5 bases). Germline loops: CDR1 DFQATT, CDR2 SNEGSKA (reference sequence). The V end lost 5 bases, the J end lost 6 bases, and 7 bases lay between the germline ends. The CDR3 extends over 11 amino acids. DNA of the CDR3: TGCAGTGCTTTAGCGCCCGGGGAGCTGTTTTTT. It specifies CSALAPGELFF.

CDR3 protein: CASTWTGFMDEQFF. The CDR3 DNA reads TGTGCCAGCACCTGGACAGGGTTCATGGATGAGCAGTTCTTC. This rearrangement joins TRBV7-2 to TRBJ2-1, with 8 bases lining up with TRBD1. The CDR3 sequence is 14 residues long. After removal of 7 bases from V and 8 bases from J, the junction contained 10 bases not matched to a gene. Germline CDR1 is SGHTA and CDR2 is FQGNSA.

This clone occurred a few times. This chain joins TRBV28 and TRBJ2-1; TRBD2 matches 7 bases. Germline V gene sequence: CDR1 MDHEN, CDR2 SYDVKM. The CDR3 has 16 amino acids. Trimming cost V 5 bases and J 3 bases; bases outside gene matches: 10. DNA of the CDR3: TGTGCCAGCAGTCCCTATAGCGGGCGGGACTACAATGAGCAGTTCTTC. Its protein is CASSPYSGRDYNEQFF.

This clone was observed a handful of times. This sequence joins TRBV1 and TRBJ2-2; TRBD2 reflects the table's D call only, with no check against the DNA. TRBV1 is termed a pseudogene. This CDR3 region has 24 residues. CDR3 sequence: CTSSLHPPPGLPIAGGRPTGELFF. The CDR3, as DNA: TGCACCAGCAGCCTACACCCTCCGCCGGGACTGCCCATAGCGGGAGGGCGACCCACCGGGGAGCTGTTTTTT.

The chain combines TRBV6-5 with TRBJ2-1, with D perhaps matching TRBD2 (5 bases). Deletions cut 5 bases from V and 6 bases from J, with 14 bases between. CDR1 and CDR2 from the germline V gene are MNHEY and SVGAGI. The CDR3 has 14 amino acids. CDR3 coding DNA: TGTGCCAGCAGTCCACTCCGGACTCCCAATGAGCAGTTCTTC. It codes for CASSPLRTPNEQFF.

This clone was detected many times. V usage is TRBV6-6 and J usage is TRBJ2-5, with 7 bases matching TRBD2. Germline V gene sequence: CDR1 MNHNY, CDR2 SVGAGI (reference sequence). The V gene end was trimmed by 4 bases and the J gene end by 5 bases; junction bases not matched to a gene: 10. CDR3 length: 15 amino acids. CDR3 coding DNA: TGTGCCAGCAGTTTTCCACCCGGGACTATGGAGACCCAGTACTTC. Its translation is CASSFPPGTMETQYF.

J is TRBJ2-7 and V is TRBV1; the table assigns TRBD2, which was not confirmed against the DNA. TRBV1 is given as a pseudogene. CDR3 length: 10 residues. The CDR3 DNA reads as TGCACCAGCAGCCAAGATCTTATGAGCTTC. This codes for CTSSQDLMSF.

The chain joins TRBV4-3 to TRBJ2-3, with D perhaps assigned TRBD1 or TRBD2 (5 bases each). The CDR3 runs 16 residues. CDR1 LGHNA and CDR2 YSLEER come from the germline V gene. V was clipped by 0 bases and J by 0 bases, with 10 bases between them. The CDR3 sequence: CASSQDGAGSTDTQYF. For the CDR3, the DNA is TGCGCCAGCAGCCAAGATGGGGCGGGTAGCACAGATACGCAGTATTTT.

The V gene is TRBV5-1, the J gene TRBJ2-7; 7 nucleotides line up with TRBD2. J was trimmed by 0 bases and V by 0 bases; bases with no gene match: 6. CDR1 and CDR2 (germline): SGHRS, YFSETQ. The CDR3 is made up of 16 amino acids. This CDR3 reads CASSLGAGVSSYEQYF. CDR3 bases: TGCGCCAGCAGCTTGGGGGCGGGGGTCAGCTCCTACGAGCAGTACTTC.

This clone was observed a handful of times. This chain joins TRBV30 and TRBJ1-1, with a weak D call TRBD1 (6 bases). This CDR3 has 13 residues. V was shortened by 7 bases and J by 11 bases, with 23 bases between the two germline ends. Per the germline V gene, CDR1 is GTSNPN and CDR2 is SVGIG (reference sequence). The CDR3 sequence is CASLLDRPAGAFF. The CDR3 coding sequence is TGTGCCTCACTACTTGACAGGCCGGCTGGGGCTTTCTTT. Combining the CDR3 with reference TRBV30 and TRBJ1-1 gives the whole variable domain SQTIHQWPATLVQPVGSPLSLECTVEGTSNPNLYWYRQAAGRGLQLLFYSVGIGQISSEVPQNLSASRPQDRQFILSSKKLLLSDSGFYLCASLLDRPAGAFFGQGTRLTVV.

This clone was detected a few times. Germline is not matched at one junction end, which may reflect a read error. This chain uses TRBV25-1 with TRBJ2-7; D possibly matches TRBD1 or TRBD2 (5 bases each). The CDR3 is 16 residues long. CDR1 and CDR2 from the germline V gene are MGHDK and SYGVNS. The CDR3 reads CASRESRSEGSQEQYF. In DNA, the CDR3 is TGTGCCAGCAGGGAATCAAGATCAGAGGGGTCTCAGGAGCAGTACTTC.

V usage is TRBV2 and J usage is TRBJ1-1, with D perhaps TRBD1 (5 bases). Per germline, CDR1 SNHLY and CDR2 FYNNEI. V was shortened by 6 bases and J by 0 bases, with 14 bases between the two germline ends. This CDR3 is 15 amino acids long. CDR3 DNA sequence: TGTGCCAGCAGCATTACGGGACGTATGAACACTGAAGCTTTCTTT. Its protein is CASSITGRMNTEAFF.

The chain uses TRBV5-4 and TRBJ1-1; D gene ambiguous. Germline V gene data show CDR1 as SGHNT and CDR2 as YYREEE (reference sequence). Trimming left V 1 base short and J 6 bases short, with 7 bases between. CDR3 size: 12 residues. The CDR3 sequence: CASSLKLSEAFF. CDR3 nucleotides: TGTGCCAGCAGCTTGAAGCTATCTGAAGCTTTCTTT.

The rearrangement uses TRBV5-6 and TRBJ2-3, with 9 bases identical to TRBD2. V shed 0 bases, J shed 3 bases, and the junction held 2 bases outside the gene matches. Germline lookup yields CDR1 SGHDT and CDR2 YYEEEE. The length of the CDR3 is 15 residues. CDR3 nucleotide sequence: TGTGCCAGCAGCTTGGGGGGACTAGCTACAGATACGCAGTATTTT. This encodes CASSLGGLATDTQYF.

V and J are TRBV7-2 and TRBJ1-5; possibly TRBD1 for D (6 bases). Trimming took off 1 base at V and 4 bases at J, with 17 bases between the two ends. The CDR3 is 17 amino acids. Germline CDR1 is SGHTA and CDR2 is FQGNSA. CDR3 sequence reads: CASSLVPGGGANQPQHF. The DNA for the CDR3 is TGTGCCAGCAGCTTAGTCCCCGGGGGGGGCGCGAATCAGCCCCAGCATTTT.

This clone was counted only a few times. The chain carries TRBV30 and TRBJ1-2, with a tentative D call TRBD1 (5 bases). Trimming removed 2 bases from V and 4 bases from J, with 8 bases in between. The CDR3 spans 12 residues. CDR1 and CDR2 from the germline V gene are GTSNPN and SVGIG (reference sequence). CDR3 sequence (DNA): TGTGCCTGGAGTCTGGACACCTATGGCTACACCTTC. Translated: CAWSLDTYGYTF. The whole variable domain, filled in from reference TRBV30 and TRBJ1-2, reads SQTIHQWPATLVQPVGSPLSLECTVEGTSNPNLYWYRQAAGRGLQLLFYSVGIGQISSEVPQNLSASRPQDRQFILSSKKLLLSDSGFYLCAWSLDTYGYTFGSGTRLTVV.

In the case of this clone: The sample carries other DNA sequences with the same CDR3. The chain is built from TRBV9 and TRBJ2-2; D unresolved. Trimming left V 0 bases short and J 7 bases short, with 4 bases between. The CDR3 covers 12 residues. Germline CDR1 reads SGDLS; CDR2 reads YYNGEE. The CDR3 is CASSVGVGELFF. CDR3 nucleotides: TGTGCCAGCAGCGTAGGTGTCGGGGAGCTGTTTTTT.

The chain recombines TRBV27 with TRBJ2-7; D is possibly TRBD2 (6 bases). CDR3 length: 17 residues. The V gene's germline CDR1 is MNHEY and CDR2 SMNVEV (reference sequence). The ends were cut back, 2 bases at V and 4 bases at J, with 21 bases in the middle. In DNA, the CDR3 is TGTGCCAGCAGTTTAGGAGGTGAGGGGACTGCTGATTACGAGCAGTACTTC. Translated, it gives CASSLGGEGTADYEQYF.

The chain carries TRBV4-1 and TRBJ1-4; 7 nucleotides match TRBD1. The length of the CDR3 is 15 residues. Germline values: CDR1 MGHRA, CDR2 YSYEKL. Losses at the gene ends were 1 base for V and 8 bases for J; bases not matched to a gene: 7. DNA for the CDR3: TGCGCCAGCAGCCAAGCTCCGGGACAGCCGGAAAAACTGTTTTTT. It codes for CASSQAPGQPEKLFF.

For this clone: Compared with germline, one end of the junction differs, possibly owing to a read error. The CDR3 loop is CASSLRGARQNF. The CDR3 region has the DNA TGTGCCAGCAGCCTTAGGGGGGCCCGCCAGAACTTC. J is TRBJ2-7 and V is TRBV10-3; D tentatively fits TRBD1 or TRBD2 (6 bases each). Per germline, CDR1 ENHRY and CDR2 SYGVKD. The CDR3 sequence is 12 residues long.

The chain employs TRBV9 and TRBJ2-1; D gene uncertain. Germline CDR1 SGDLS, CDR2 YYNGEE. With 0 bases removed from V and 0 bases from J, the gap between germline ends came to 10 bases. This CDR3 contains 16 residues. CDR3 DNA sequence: TGTGCCAGCAGCGTAGAGCTCGAGAGCTCCTACAATGAGCAGTTCTTC. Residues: CASSVELESSYNEQFF. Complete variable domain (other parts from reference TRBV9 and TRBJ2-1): DSGVTQTPKHLITATGQRVTLRCSPRSGDLSVYWYQQSLDQGLQFLIQYYNGEERAKGNILERFSAQQFPDLHSELNLSSLELGDSALYFCASSVELESSYNEQFFGPGTRLTVL.

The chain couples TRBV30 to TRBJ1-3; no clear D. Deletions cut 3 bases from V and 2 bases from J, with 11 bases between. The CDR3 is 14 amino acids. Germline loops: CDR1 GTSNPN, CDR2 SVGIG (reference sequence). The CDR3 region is CAWSPYTAGNTIYF. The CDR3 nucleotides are TGTGCCTGGAGCCCGTACACGGCTGGAAACACCATATATTTT.

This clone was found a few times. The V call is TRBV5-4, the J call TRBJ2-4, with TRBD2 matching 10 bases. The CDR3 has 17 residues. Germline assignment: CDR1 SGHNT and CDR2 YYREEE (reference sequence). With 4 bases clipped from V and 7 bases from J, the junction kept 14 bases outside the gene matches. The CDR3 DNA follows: TGTGCCAGCAGCCGGAGCGGGAGGGCCCTCGGGAAGAACATTCAGTACTTC. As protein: CASSRSGRALGKNIQYF. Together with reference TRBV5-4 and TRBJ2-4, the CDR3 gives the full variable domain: ETGVTQSPTHLIKTRGQQVTLRCSSQSGHNTVSWYQQALGQGPQFIFQYYREEENGRGNFPPRFSGLQFPNYSSELNVNALELDDSALYLCASSRSGRALGKNIQYFGAGTRLSVL.

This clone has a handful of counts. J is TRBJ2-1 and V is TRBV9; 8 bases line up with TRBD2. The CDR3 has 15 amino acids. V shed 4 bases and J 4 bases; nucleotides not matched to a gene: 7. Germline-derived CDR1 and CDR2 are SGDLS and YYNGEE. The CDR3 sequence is CASSPRTSPYNEQFF. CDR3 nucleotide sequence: TGTGCCAGCAGCCCCCGGACTAGCCCATACAATGAGCAGTTCTTC.

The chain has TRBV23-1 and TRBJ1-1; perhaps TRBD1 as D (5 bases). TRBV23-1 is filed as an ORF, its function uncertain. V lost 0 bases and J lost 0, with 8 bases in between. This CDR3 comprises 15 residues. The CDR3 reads CASSQSRGLNTEAFF. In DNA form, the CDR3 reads TGCGCCAGCAGTCAATCGAGGGGTCTGAACACTGAAGCTTTCTTT.

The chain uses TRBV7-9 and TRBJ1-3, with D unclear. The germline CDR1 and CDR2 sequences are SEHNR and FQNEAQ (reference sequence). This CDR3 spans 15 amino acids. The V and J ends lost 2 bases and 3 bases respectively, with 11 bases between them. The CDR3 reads CASSLNRVGGNTIYF. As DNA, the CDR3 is TGTGCCAGCAGCTTAAACCGGGTGGGTGGAAACACCATATATTTT.

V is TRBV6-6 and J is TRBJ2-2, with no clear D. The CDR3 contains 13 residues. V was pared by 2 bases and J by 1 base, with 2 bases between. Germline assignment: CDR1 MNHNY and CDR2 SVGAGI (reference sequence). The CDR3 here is CASSYLNTGELFF. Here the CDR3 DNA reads TGTGCCAGCAGTTACCTGAACACCGGGGAGCTGTTTTTT.

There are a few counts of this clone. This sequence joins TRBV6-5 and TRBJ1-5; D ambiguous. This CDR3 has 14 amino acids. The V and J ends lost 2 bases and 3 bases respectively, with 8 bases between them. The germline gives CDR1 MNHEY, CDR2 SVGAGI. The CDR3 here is CASSYGTNNQPQHF. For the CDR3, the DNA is TGTGCCAGCAGTTACGGCACCAACAATCAGCCCCAGCATTTT.

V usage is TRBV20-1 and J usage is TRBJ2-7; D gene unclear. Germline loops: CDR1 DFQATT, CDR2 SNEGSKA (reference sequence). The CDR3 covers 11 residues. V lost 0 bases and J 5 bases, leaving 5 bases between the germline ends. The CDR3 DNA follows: TGCAGTGCTAGAGATTTCAACGAGCAGTACTTC. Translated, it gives CSARDFNEQYF.

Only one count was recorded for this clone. This CDR3 is CASSLPGTRGTDTQYF. The CDR3 nucleotides are TGTGCCAGCAGCTTACCCGGGACTAGGGGCACAGATACGCAGTATTTT. This sequence joins TRBV5-4 and TRBJ2-3; 8 nucleotides line up with TRBD2. V shed 2 bases, J shed 1 base, and the junction held 6 bases outside the gene matches. CDR3 length: 16 residues. In germline, CDR1 is SGHNT, CDR2 YYREEE (reference sequence).